The sample holds a few counts of the clone carrying this T cell receptor (beta chain). Its antigen is undetermined. The CDR3 length is 15 residues. V lost 6 bases and J lost 7; bases outside the gene matches: 8. CDR1 is SGHTA, CDR2 FQGTGA, per germline. This record belongs to a study of cytomegalovirus exposure and HLA in healthy donors. Study-wide points: It was reported that TCR beta sequences correctly inferred the HLA-A and HLA-B alleles for most subjects. Later on, analysis showed that most CMV-associated TCR beta chains appeared to be HLA-restricted. Reports showed the classifier diagnosing cytomegalovirus status with high specificity and sensitivity. V- and J-gene trimming of TCR beta was linked (in a later analysis) to a missense DCLRE1C variant.

PCR amplification relied on 60 Vbeta primers (plus 13 Jbeta primers). The assay was immunoSEQ multiplex PCR, and TCRdb's table has in-frame clones only and misses some. This sample has about 140,000 clones; about 80% occur once, and the top ten carry 1% to 1.5%. This clonotype was obtained from a male donor in good health and CMV-seropositive. This chain uses TRBV7-3 with TRBJ2-1; 11 bases fit TRBD2. Source material: PBMCs. In nucleotides, the CDR3 is TGTGCCAGCAGTATTAGCGGGGGGGCCGCGAATGAGCAGTTCTTC. Its translation is CASSISGGAANEQFF.